This TCR beta chain comes out of a study of shared clonotypes between healthy human individuals. Whole-study context: The study used three CD4 naive, three CD4 memory, two CD8 naive and one CD8 memory plate per donor.

This clone was counted once. Other DNA sequences from this sample encode an identical CDR3 as well. Assay: immunoSEQ multiplex PCR; the TCRdb copy retains only in-frame clones and omits some. The sample lists more than 150,000 clones; around 63% were seen once. Germline-derived CDR1 and CDR2 are SGDLS and YYNGEE. With V trimmed by 4 bases and J by 6 bases, 4 bases remained unmatched. The CDR3 is 13 residues long. The clonotype comes from a man younger than 45 in good health. What was sequenced was memory CD4+ T cells sorted from blood. Subset here: CD45RA-negative fraction. This rearrangement joins TRBV9 to TRBJ1-5; 7 bases are a match to TRBD1. In nucleotides, the CDR3 is TGTGCCAGCAGCAGGGGGCTTGGTCAGCCCCAGCATTTT. Amino acids: CASSRGLGQPQHF.